One sample yielded the 16 T cell receptor beta chains listed below, sequenced in a study of vaccination effects on CD4 cells after COVID-19. Viral peptide pool expansion of antigen-specific CD4+ T cells preceded sequencing in the ViraFEST assay. Cells that had been cultured for less than 13 days were the source of isolated CD4+ T cells. Participants were given two doses of BNT162b2 or mRNA-1273 vaccine. Clones were read by immunoSEQ multiplex PCR, and TCRdb kept only the in-frame ones, dropping some. The repertoire includes roughly 59,000 clones, around 80% of them detected once, and 1.5% to 2% sits in the top ten. No antigens are known for them. The starting material was CD4+ T cells from PBMCs cultured with HCoV-OC43 spike peptides, obtained after COVID-19 vaccination. The subset denotes: HCoV-OC43 spike overlapping peptide pool stimulation. The receptors shown here come from a human donor who received a COVID-19 vaccine.

The chain links TRBV27 to TRBJ2-3; 9 nucleotides match TRBD1. Germline assignment: CDR1 MNHEY and CDR2 SMNVEV (reference sequence). There are 19 residues in the CDR3. After removal of 2 bases from V and 1 base from J, the junction contained 13 bases not matched to a gene. CDR3: CASSLNYLLTGGGTDTQYF. CDR3 coding DNA: TGTGCCAGCAGTTTAAACTATCTCTTGACAGGGGGTGGCACAGATACGCAGTATTTT.

A few counts support this clone. V and J are TRBV2 and TRBJ1-1; 9 nucleotides match TRBD1. Looked up from germline, CDR1 is SNHLY and CDR2 is FYNNEI. Losses at the gene ends were 8 bases for V and 4 bases for J; bases not matched to a gene: 14. This CDR3 contains 16 residues. CDR3 sequence reads: CASETGTGTFSTEAFF. CDR3 nucleotides: TGTGCCAGCGAGACCGGGACAGGGACCTTTAGCACTGAAGCTTTCTTT.

The gene calls are TRBV14 and TRBJ2-2; D may be TRBD2 (5 bases). CDR1 and CDR2 from the germline V gene are SGHDN and FVKESK. V lost 1 base and J 5 bases, leaving 11 bases between the germline ends. This CDR3 contains 15 residues. The CDR3 DNA follows: TGTGCCAGCAGCCAAGCGGGGATGACGACCGGGGAGCTGTTTTTT. Residues: CASSQAGMTTGELFF.

With regard to this clone: Other DNA sequences from this sample encode an identical CDR3 as well. This sequence joins TRBV30 and TRBJ1-1; no reliable D call. The germline V gene has CDR1 GTSNPN and CDR2 SVGIG (reference sequence). CDR3 length: 13 residues. V was trimmed by 0 bases and J by 5 bases, leaving 10 bases between them. CDR3 protein: CAWSVLGGTEAFF. In DNA form, the CDR3 reads TGTGCCTGGAGTGTACTAGGTGGAACTGAAGCTTTCTTT.

The CDR3 DNA is TGTGCCAGCAGTTATCCGGGACAGGGGGCGGTCCTGACTTTC. This codes for CASSYPGQGAVLTF. This chain links TRBV28 with TRBJ2-6; TRBD1 aligns across 12 bases. This CDR3 is 14 amino acids long. V was clipped by 4 bases and J by 13 bases; unmatched bases: 5. Looked up from germline, CDR1 is MDHEN and CDR2 is SYDVKM. Full variable domain (remainder filled in from reference TRBV28 and TRBJ2-6): DVKVTQSSRYLVKRTGEKVFLECVQDMDHENMFWYRQDPGLGLRLIYFSYDVKMKEKGDIPEGYSVSREKKERFSLILESASTNQTSMYLCASSYPGQGAVLTFGAGSRLTVL.

This clone was seen more than once but under ten times. This rearrangement joins TRBV2 to TRBJ2-7; 11 positions match TRBD1. CDR3 length equals 15 residues. J was trimmed by 6 bases and V by 2 bases; bases with no gene match: 6. Germline CDR1 is SNHLY and CDR2 is FYNNEI. CDR3 in DNA: TGTGCCAGCAGTGAATCGGGACAGGGGGGAATCGAGCAGTACGTC. Amino acids: CASSESGQGGIEQYV.

The rearrangement links TRBV5-8 to TRBJ2-5; 11 bases align to TRBD2. The CDR3 covers 16 residues. Germline CDR1 SGHTS, CDR2 YDEGEE. After removal of 7 bases from V and 3 bases from J, the junction contained 11 bases not matched to a gene. In DNA, the CDR3 is TGTGCCAGCGTCCAAGTAGCGGGGGGGAAGGAAGAGACCCAGTACTTC. Its protein product is CASVQVAGGKEETQYF.

The chain combines TRBV24-1 with TRBJ2-2; D is unclear. V was shortened by 5 bases and J by 4 bases, with 10 bases between the two germline ends. Germline V gene lookup returns CDR1 KGHDR and CDR2 SFDVKD. CDR3 length equals 14 residues. The CDR3: CATSAWGSTGELFF. The CDR3 DNA follows: TGTGCCACCAGTGCGTGGGGAAGCACCGGGGAGCTGTTTTTT.

The V and J genes are TRBV29-1 and TRBJ2-3; 9 nucleotides align to TRBD1. Trimming at V came to 8 bases and at J to 6 bases, leaving 6 bases not matched to a gene. The germline V gene encodes CDR1 SQVTM and CDR2 ANQGSEA. The CDR3 loop spans 12 amino acids. For the CDR3, the DNA is TGCAGCCTAAGACAGGGGGGGGATACGCAGTATTTT. This encodes CSLRQGGDTQYF.

The rearrangement links TRBV21-1 to TRBJ2-5; the table assigns TRBD2, which was not confirmed against the DNA. TRBV21-1 is labeled a pseudogene. CDR3 size: 15 residues. The CDR3 DNA reads as TGTGCCAGCAGCCCCTCGGGGGGGGAACAAGAGACCCAGTACTTC. Its translation: CASSPSGGEQETQYF.

CDR3 DNA: TGTGCTAGTGGTTTGGGGATACAGGGGGCGACCGGGGAGCTGTTTTTT. Translation: CASGLGIQGATGELFF. The V gene is TRBV12-5, the J gene TRBJ2-2; 9 bases agree with TRBD1. The V and J ends lost 1 base and 5 bases, in that order; junction bases with no gene match: 5. The CDR3 extends over 16 amino acids. In germline, CDR1 is LGHNT, CDR2 FRNRAP.

The chain uses TRBV20-1 and TRBJ2-3; 10 positions match TRBD2. Germline trimming cut 6 bases from V and 4 bases from J; bases unmatched to any gene: 10. CDR3 size: 15 residues. Germline values: CDR1 DFQATT, CDR2 SNEGSKA (reference sequence). For the CDR3, the DNA is TGCAGTGCGAGTCAGCGGGGGGGACCCCCAGATACGCAGTATTTT. This sequence encodes CSASQRGGPPDTQYF.

The V and J genes are TRBV7-2 and TRBJ2-1; 14 nucleotides align to TRBD2. The germline V gene encodes CDR1 SGHTA and CDR2 FQGNSA. This CDR3 has 19 residues. Trimming removed 1 base from V and 1 base from J; junction bases left unmatched: 6. CDR3 region: CASSLVGLAGALSYNEQFF. The CDR3 DNA sequence: TGTGCCAGCAGCTTAGTGGGACTAGCGGGGGCCCTTTCCTACAATGAGCAGTTCTTC.

The V and J genes are TRBV18 and TRBJ1-3, with D possibly matching TRBD1 (5 bases). The germline V gene has CDR1 KGHSH and CDR2 LQKENI. The CDR3 spans 16 residues. V shed 0 bases and J shed 0 bases, with 9 bases lying between them. CDR3 nucleotide sequence: TGTGCCAGCTCACCACCGACAGACCCCTCTGGAAACACCATATATTTT. As protein: CASSPPTDPSGNTIYF.

This clone was detected only once. J is TRBJ2-7 and V is TRBV2; 8 bases fit TRBD1. Trimming removed 3 bases from V and 5 bases from J; junction bases left unmatched: 6. This CDR3 is built from 14 residues. Germline CDR1 SNHLY, CDR2 FYNNEI. The CDR3 region is CASSDPGQGNEQYV. DNA of the CDR3: TGTGCCAGCAGTGATCCCGGACAGGGAAACGAGCAGTACGTC.

The V gene is TRBV5-1, the J gene TRBJ2-3; 7 bases line up with TRBD1. V trimming: 1 base; J trimming: 0 bases; junction bases outside the gene matches: 2. Germline V CDR1 and CDR2: SGHRS, YFSETQ. CDR3 length: 15 residues. Written as DNA, the CDR3 is TGCGCCAGCAGCTTGACGGGACAGAGCACAGATACGCAGTATTTT. This encodes CASSLTGQSTDTQYF.